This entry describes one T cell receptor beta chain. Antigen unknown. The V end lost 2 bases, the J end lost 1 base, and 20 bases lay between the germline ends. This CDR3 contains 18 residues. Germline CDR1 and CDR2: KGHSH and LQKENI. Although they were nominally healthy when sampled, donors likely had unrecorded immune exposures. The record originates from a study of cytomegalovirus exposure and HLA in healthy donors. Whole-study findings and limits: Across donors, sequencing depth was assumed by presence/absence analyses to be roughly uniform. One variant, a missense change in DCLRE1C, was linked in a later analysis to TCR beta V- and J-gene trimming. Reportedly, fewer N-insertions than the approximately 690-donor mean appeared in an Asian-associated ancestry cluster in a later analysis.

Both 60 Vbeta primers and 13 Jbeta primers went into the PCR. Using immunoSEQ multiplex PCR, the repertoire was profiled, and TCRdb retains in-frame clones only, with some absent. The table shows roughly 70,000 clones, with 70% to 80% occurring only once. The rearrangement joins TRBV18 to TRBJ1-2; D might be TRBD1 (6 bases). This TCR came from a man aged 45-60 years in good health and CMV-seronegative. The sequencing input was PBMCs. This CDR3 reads CASSPGGAGDGGNYGYTF. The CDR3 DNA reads TGTGCCAGCTCACCAGGGGGCGCGGGAGACGGGGGTAACTATGGCTACACCTTC.